These 15 T cell receptor beta chains were sequenced from one sample in a study of immune evolution from preneoplasia to lung adenocarcinoma. Only in-frame clones appear in the TCRdb table, and some are missing; sequencing was by immunoSEQ multiplex PCR. In the table there are about 5,900 clones, approximately 88% of which are singletons. The sequencing sample was made of FFPE lung adenocarcinoma in situ tissue. These TCRs come from a donor of 70 years or more with lung adenocarcinoma.

The chain joins TRBV2 to TRBJ2-7, with D perhaps matching TRBD2 (7 bases). The CDR3 has 14 amino acids. Germline CDR1 is SNHLY and CDR2 is FYNNEI. V lost 2 bases and J lost 7, with 15 bases in between. CDR3 coding DNA: TGTGCCAGCAGTGAAACCCGGGGAGGGGGGGAGCAGTACTTC. Translation gives CASSETRGGGEQYF. The full variable domain, in which reference TRBV2 and TRBJ2-7 provide the parts outside the CDR3, is EPEVTQTPSHQVTQMGQEVILRCVPISNHLYFYWYRQILGQKVEFLVSFYNNEISEKSEIFDDQFSVERPDGSNFTLKIRSTKLEDSAMYFCASSETRGGGEQYFGPGTRLTVT.

The chain employs TRBV4-2 and TRBJ2-1; 12 bases fit TRBD2. Germline trimming cut 0 bases from V and 8 bases from J; bases unmatched to any gene: 5. CDR3 length equals 16 residues. The germline CDR1 and CDR2 sequences are LGHNA and YNFKEQ. This chain's CDR3 is CASSQDVTSGRYEQFF. The CDR3 DNA reads as TGTGCCAGCAGCCAAGACGTTACTAGCGGGAGGTATGAGCAGTTCTTC.

In its sample, this clone was seen a few times. The rearrangement joins TRBV10-1 to TRBJ2-7; 7 positions agree with TRBD2. This CDR3 contains 14 residues. Trimming cost V 3 bases and J 5 bases; bases outside gene matches: 7. The germline gives CDR1 WNHNN, CDR2 SYGVQD (reference sequence). CDR3: CASSEGGGPDEQYF. DNA of the CDR3: TGCGCCAGCAGTGAAGGCGGGGGACCCGACGAGCAGTACTTC.

V usage is TRBV27 and J usage is TRBJ2-3, with TRBD2 matching over 9 bases. Trimming removed 7 bases from V and 4 bases from J; junction bases left unmatched: 15. The germline V gene encodes CDR1 MNHEY and CDR2 SMNVEV (reference sequence). CDR3 length: 17 amino acids. CDR3 loop: CASTLPLSGSSADTQYF. The CDR3 DNA sequence: TGTGCCAGCACCCTCCCTCTTAGCGGGAGTAGCGCAGATACGCAGTATTTT.

This clone appeared once. The rearrangement joins TRBV19 to TRBJ2-1; D is perhaps TRBD2 (5 bases). This CDR3 has 16 residues. The germline gives CDR1 LNHDA, CDR2 SQIVND (reference sequence). Between the trimmed V and J ends, which lost 4 bases and 0 bases, there was a span of 13 bases. CDR3 residues: CASSNPADPSYNEQFF. The CDR3 DNA reads as TGTGCCAGTAGTAACCCAGCGGACCCCTCCTACAATGAGCAGTTCTTC.

CDR3 in amino acids: CASSFVGQPNYGYTF. As DNA, the CDR3 is TGTGCCAGCAGCTTTGTGGGACAGCCAAACTATGGCTACACCTTC. This chain links TRBV7-9 with TRBJ1-2, with 7 bases fitting TRBD1. V was pared by 3 bases and J by 2 bases, with 6 bases of the junction left unmatched. The length of the CDR3 is 15 residues. The V gene's germline CDR1 is SEHNR and CDR2 FQNEAQ (reference sequence).

The J gene is TRBJ1-1, the V gene TRBV5-5; a weak D match, TRBD1 (6 bases). The CDR3 covers 16 residues. Per germline, CDR1 SGHKS and CDR2 YYEKEE (reference sequence). The ends were cut back, 4 bases at V and 3 bases at J, with 19 bases in the middle. DNA for the CDR3: TGTGCCAGCAGCCAGGAGGGGGGAACAGTGCACACTGAAGCTTTCTTT. It is translated as CASSQEGGTVHTEAFF. The full variable domain, its missing parts supplied by reference TRBV5-5 and TRBJ1-1, is DAGVTQSPTHLIKTRGQQVTLRCSPISGHKSVSWYQQVLGQGPQFIFQYYEKEERGRGNFPDRFSARQFPNYSSELNVNALLLGDSALYLCASSQEGGTVHTEAFFGQGTRLTVV.

The chain joins TRBV5-1 to TRBJ2-1; maybe TRBD2 (5 bases). Per the germline V gene, CDR1 is SGHRS and CDR2 is YFSETQ. CDR3 length: 15 residues. Trimming took 0 bases from V and 2 from J, leaving 9 bases between them. CDR3 loop: CASSLEAAPYNEQFF. The CDR3, as DNA: TGCGCCAGCAGCTTGGAAGCGGCCCCCTACAATGAGCAGTTCTTC.

V gene TRBV18 combines with J gene TRBJ1-5; D ambiguous. The V and J ends lost 0 bases and 0 bases respectively, with 12 bases between them. Germline lookup yields CDR1 KGHSH and CDR2 LQKENI. This CDR3 has 17 residues. As DNA, the CDR3 is TGTGCCAGCTCACCACCGGGCCCGTTTTCTAGCAATCAGCCCCAGCATTTT. As protein: CASSPPGPFSSNQPQHF.

As concerns this clone: The junction departs from germline at one end; a sequencing error may be responsible. This chain connects TRBV6-1 to TRBJ1-1; TRBD1 might be the D (6 bases). This CDR3 comprises 15 residues. Germline loops: CDR1 MNHNS, CDR2 SASEGT. CDR3: CVSSESAGANTEAFF. The CDR3 DNA is TGTGTCAGCAGTGAATCCGCAGGGGCGAACACTGAAGCTTTCTTT.

To note about this clone: An end of the junction does not agree with germline; a read error may underlie this. The gene calls are TRBV7-7 and TRBJ2-2; 7 positions match TRBD2. The length of the CDR3 is 15 residues. Per germline, CDR1 SSHAT and CDR2 FNYEAQ (reference sequence). The CDR3 here is CASSPGLQNTGELFF. The CDR3 DNA reads TGTGCTAGCAGCCCGGGACTACAGAACACCGGGGAGCTGTTTTTT.

The rearrangement uses TRBV27 and TRBJ2-1, with unresolved D. The CDR3 is 11 residues long. With 4 bases removed from V and 9 bases from J, the gap between germline ends came to 7 bases. From germline, CDR1 is MNHEY and CDR2 SMNVEV (reference sequence). This CDR3 reads CASSSLGEQFF. For the CDR3, the DNA is TGTGCCAGCAGTTCCTTAGGTGAGCAGTTCTTC.

J is TRBJ2-3 and V is TRBV19, with 7 bases lining up with TRBD1. With 4 bases clipped from V and 4 bases from J, the junction kept 8 bases outside the gene matches. This CDR3 is 15 amino acids long. The germline V gene encodes CDR1 LNHDA and CDR2 SQIVND (reference sequence). In nucleotides, the CDR3 is TGTGCCAGTAGTAGGGAAGGGGGCGTATCAGATACGCAGTATTTT. Protein: CASSREGGVSDTQYF.

This rearrangement joins TRBV19 to TRBJ2-7, with D perhaps being TRBD1 or TRBD2 (7 bases each). The CDR3 covers 13 residues. The ends were cut back, 3 bases at V and 7 bases at J, with 13 bases in the middle. Germline V gives CDR1 LNHDA, CDR2 SQIVND (reference sequence). The CDR3 coding sequence is TGTGCCAGTAGTATTGCAGGGGGGGAAGAGCAGTACTTC. It is translated as CASSIAGGEEQYF. The variable domain in full, with the rest retrieved from reference TRBV19 and TRBJ2-7, is DGGITQSPKYLFRKEGQNVTLSCEQNLNHDAMYWYRQDPGQGLRLIYYSQIVNDFQKGDIAEGYSVSREKKESFPLTVTSAQKNPTAFYLCASSIAGGEEQYFGPGTRLTVT.

The gene calls are TRBV6-1 and TRBJ2-2; weak D call: TRBD1 (6 bases). The CDR3 has 15 residues. Between the trimmed V and J ends, which lost 10 bases and 7 bases, there was a span of 22 bases. Germline assignment: CDR1 MNHNS and CDR2 SASEGT. DNA of the CDR3: TGTGCCACCTCCACCCCGACAGGTTTCAGCGGGGAGCTGTTTTTT. It yields the protein CATSTPTGFSGELFF.